This T cell receptor beta chain originates from a study of Ad26.COV2.S vaccination and SARS-CoV-2 variants. As to treatment: 15 to 20 received Ad26.COV2.S at low or high dose, single or two shots; several received placebo; per-sample allocation not given. Sampling was done on day 63 after the first vaccine or placebo injection. General study findings and limits: The study found higher spike-specific TCR breadth in vaccine than placebo recipients. Breadth, reportedly substantial, characterized the spike-specific CD8+ and CD4+ T cell responses after vaccination.

The assay was immunoSEQ multiplex PCR, and TCRdb's table has in-frame clones only and misses some. The table lists about 350,000 clones, less than 90% of them singletons, with approximately 5.9% in the top ten. CDR1 is SGHNT and CDR2 is YENEEA in the germline V gene. This CDR3 is 16 amino acids long. Between the trimmed V and J ends, which lost 1 base and 0 bases, there was a span of 10 bases. Concerning this clone: What it binds is unknown.

The source material was peripheral blood, sampled in a trial of Ad26.COV2.S vaccine versus placebo. The chain carries TRBV11-3 and TRBJ2-4; D may be TRBD2 (6 bases). This receptor was identified in a person aged 18-65 years who received the Ad26.COV2.S COVID-19 vaccine or a placebo. The CDR3 here is CASSLGRREAKNIQYF. The CDR3 DNA reads as TGTGCCAGCAGCTTAGGGAGGCGGGAAGCCAAAAACATTCAGTACTTC. Variable domain in full (rest from reference TRBV11-3 and TRBJ2-4): EAGVVQSPRYKIIEKKQPVAFWCNPISGHNTLYWYLQNLGQGPELLIRYENEEAVDDSQLPKDRFSAERLKGVDSTLKIQPAELGDSAVYLCASSLGRREAKNIQYFGAGTRLSVL.